Shown below are 9 T cell receptor beta chains from a single sample sequenced in a study of T cells in women clearing cervical HPV infection. The table came from immunoSEQ multiplex PCR; TCRdb's copy has only in-frame clones and leaves some out. Its table lists about 35,000 clones. Sequencing was carried out using blood buffy coat. These receptors came from a woman aged 18 to 75 with a cervical HPV16 infection that either progressed to CIN3+ or cleared (not recorded which).

In the case of this clone: The sequenced fragment ends 3 residues before the CDR3 boundary, so the rest is inferred from the germline J gene. This sequence joins TRBV7-8 and TRBJ1-6; 9 nucleotides agree with TRBD1. The V gene end was trimmed by 4 bases and the J gene end by 7 bases; junction bases not matched to a gene: 2. The germline CDR1 and CDR2 sequences are SGHVS and FQNEAQ. This CDR3 comprises 14 residues. Incomplete CDR3 DNA: TGTGCCAGCAGCTCGACAGGGGGGAATTCACCC. Protein sequence: CASSSTGGNSP. The entire CDR3 protein reads CASSSTGGNSPLHF.

Concerning this clone itself: The missing CDR3 end, 3 residues past where the read stops, is filled in from the germline J gene. The V and J genes are TRBV7-2 and TRBJ2-2; 7 bases fit TRBD1. The germline gives CDR1 SGHTA, CDR2 FQGNSA. This CDR3 has 15 residues. V was clipped by 5 bases and J by 4 bases; unmatched bases: 7. The covered CDR3 bases are TGTGCCAGCAGCCCGGACAGGCTCGGCACCGGGGAG. Translating it yields CASSPDRLGTGE. The entire CDR3 sequence reads CASSPDRLGTGELFF.

Details on this clone: Read coverage stops 3 residues before the CDR3 terminus; the germline J gene supplies the remainder. The chain links TRBV10-1 to TRBJ2-2; 8 nucleotides line up with TRBD1. Germline lookup yields CDR1 WNHNN and CDR2 SYGVQD (reference sequence). The CDR3 runs 15 residues. Germline trimming cut 5 bases from V and 2 bases from J; bases unmatched to any gene: 4. CDR3 amino acids: CASSKQGANTGELFF. The covered CDR3 bases are TGCGCCAGCAGTAAGCAGGGGGCCAACACCGGGGAG.

Turning to this clone: The read finishes 3 residues shy of the CDR3 end, and the germline J gene is used to complete it. The rearrangement uses TRBV6-2 or TRBV6-3 and TRBJ2-7; weak D call: TRBD2 (5 bases). Germline CDR1 is MNHEY and CDR2 is SVGEGT. Trimming removed 5 bases from V and 0 bases from J, with 11 bases in between. The CDR3 contains 14 residues. The CDR3 DNA, read in part, is TGTGCCAGCAGTGGACTTGAATTCTCCTACGAG. Encoded protein: CASSGLEFSYE. Given in full, the CDR3 is CASSGLEFSYEQYF.

A note on this clone: Coverage ceases 3 residues before the CDR3 finishes, and the germline J gene fills in the end. The gene calls are TRBV2 and TRBJ1-4; 9 bases align to TRBD1. Trimming took 2 bases from V and 7 from J; bases not matched to a gene: 5. This CDR3 comprises 15 residues. CDR1 is SNHLY, CDR2 FYNNEI, per germline. CDR3 DNA (partial): TGTGCCAGCAGTGAAAGGACAGGGGTTCCTGAAAAA. It encodes CASSERTGVPEK. The complete CDR3 reads CASSERTGVPEKLFF.

Worth noting for this clone: Read coverage stops 3 residues before the CDR3 terminus; the germline J gene supplies the remainder. The V and J genes are TRBV7-6 and TRBJ1-2; 7 nucleotides agree with TRBD1. The J segment lost 3 bases and the V segment lost 5 bases, leaving 3 bases of the junction unmatched. The CDR3 length is 13 residues. The germline gives CDR1 SGHVS, CDR2 FNYEAQ. The covered CDR3 bases are TGTGCCAGCAGCGACAGGGTGGACTATGGC. Its translation: CASSDRVDYG. In full, the CDR3 is CASSDRVDYGYTF.

Notes on this clone: The CDR3 end is not reached by the read, which stops 3 residues before it; the germline J gene fills it in. The chain employs TRBV11-2 and TRBJ2-1, with D possibly matching TRBD2 (6 bases). The germline V and J ends were trimmed by 4 bases and 5 bases, with 15 bases remaining between them. The CDR3 is 15 amino acids. The germline CDR1 and CDR2 sequences are SGHAT and FQNNGV. The CDR3 is CASSSVAGRHNEQFF. Partial CDR3 DNA: TGTGCCAGCAGCTCCGTGGCGGGGAGACACAATGAG. The whole variable domain, remainder taken from reference TRBV11-2 and TRBJ2-1, is EAGVAQSPRYKIIEKRQSVAFWCNPISGHATLYWYQQILGQGPKLLIQFQNNGVVDDSQLPKDRFSAERLKGVDSTLKIQPAKLEDSAVYLCASSSVAGRHNEQFFGPGTRLTVL.

Details on this clone: The read ends 3 residues shy of where the CDR3 ends; the end is completed using the germline J gene. The gene calls are TRBV5-5 and TRBJ1-4; weak D call: TRBD1 (6 bases). The CDR3 runs 14 residues. Germline CDR1 reads SGHKS; CDR2 reads YYEKEE (reference sequence). Trimming removed 4 bases from V and 2 bases from J, with 9 bases in between. The part of the CDR3 DNA that was read is TGTGCCAGCAGCCTAGGGGGTACTAATGAAAAA. Encoded protein: CASSLGGTNEK. The CDR3 as a whole reads CASSLGGTNEKLFF.

With respect to this clone: The CDR3 is cut off 3 residues early in the read; its end comes from the germline J gene. The chain employs TRBV11-3 and TRBJ2-7; D is unresolved. Per the germline V gene, CDR1 is SGHNT and CDR2 is YENEEA. The CDR3 extends over 15 amino acids. V was cut by 0 bases and J by 2 bases, with 11 bases left in between. CDR3 region: CASSLDQGVAYEQYF. The sequenced CDR3 bases are TGTGCCAGCAGCTTAGATCAAGGTGTGGCCTACGAG.